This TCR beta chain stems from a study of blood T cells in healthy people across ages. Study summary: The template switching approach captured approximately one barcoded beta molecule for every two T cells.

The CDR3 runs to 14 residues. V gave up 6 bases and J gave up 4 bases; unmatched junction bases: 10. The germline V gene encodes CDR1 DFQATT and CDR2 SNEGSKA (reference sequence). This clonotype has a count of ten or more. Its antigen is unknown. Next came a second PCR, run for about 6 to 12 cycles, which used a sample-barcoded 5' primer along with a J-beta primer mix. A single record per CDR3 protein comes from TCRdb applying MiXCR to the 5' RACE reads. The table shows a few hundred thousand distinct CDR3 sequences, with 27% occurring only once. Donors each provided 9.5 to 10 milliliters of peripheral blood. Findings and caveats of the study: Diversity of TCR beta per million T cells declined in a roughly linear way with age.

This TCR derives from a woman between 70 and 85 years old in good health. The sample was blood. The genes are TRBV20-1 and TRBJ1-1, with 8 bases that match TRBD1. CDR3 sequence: CSASWTGSGTEAFF. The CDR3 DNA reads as TGCAGTGCCTCTTGGACAGGGTCAGGCACTGAAGCTTTCTTT.